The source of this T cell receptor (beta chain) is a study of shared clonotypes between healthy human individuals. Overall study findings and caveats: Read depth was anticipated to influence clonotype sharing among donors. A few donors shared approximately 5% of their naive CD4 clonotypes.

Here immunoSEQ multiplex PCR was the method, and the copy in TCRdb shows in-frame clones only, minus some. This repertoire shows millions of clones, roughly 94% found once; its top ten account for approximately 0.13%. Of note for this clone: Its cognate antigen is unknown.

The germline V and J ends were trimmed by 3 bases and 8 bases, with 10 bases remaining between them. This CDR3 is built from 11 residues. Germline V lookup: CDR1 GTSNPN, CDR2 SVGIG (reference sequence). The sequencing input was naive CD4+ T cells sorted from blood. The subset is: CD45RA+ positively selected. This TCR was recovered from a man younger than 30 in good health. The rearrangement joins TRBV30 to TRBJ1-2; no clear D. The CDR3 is CAWRDSGGYTF. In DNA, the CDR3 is TGTGCCTGGAGGGATAGCGGGGGCTACACCTTC.